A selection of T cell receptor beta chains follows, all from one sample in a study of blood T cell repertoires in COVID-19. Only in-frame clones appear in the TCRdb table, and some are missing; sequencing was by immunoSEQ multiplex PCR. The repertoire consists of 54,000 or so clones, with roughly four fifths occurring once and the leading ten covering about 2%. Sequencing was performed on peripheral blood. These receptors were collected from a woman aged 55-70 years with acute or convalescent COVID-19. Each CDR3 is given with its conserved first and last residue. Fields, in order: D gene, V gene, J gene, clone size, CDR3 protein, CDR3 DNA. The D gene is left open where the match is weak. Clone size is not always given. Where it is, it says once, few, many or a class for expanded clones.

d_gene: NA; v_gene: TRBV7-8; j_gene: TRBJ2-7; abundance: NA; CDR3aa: CASRKIDSSLYEQYF; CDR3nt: TGTGCCAGCAGGAAAATCGACTCGAGCCTTTACGAGCAGTACTTC
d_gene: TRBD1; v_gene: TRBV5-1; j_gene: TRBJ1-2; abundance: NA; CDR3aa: CASSLAGAGGKANYGYTF; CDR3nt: TGCGCCAGCAGCTTGGCCGGGGCAGGGGGGAAAGCTAACTATGGCTACACCTTC
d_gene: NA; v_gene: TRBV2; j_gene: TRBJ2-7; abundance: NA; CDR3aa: CASSEAAVYEQYF; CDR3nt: TGTGCCAGCAGTGAAGCAGCGGTCTACGAGCAGTACTTC
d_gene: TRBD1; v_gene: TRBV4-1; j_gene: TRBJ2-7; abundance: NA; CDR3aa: CASSHMDREDWEQYF; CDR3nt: TGCGCCAGCAGCCATATGGACAGGGAGGACTGGGAGCAGTACTTC
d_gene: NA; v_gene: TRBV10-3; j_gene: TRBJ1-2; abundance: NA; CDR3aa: CAISESWGGANYGYTF; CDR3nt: TGTGCCATCAGTGAGTCGTGGGGGGGAGCTAACTATGGCTACACCTTC
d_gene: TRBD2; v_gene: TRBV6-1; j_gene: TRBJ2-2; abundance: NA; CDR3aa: CASSEPSGRASFVGTGELFF; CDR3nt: TGTGCCAGCAGTGAACCTAGCGGGAGGGCCTCTTTCGTTGGCACCGGGGAGCTGTTTTTT
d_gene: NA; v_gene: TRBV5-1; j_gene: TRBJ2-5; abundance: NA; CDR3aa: CASSLALTQETQYF; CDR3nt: TGCGCCAGCAGCTTGGCGCTAACCCAAGAGACCCAGTACTTC
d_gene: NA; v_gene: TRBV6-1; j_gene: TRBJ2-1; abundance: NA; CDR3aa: CASSDRYNEQFF; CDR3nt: TGTGCCAGCAGTGATAGATACAATGAGCAGTTCTTC
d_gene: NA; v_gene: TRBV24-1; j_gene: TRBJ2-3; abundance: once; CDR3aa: CATSDPGVADTQYF; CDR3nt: TGTGCCACCAGTGACCCGGGAGTCGCAGATACGCAGTATTTT
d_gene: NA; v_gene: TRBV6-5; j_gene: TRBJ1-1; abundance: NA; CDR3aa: CASTSSIMNTEAFF; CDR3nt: TGTGCCAGCACTTCCTCAATTATGAACACTGAAGCTTTCTTT
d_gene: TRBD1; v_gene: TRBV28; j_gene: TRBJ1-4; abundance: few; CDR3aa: CASSSMPGQRSKGNEKLFF; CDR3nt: TGTGCCAGCAGTTCTATGCCGGGACAGAGAAGTAAGGGTAATGAAAAACTGTTTTTT
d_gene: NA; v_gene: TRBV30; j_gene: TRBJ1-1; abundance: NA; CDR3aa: CAWSEGVAEAFF; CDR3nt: TGTGCCTGGAGTGAAGGGGTGGCTGAAGCTTTCTTT
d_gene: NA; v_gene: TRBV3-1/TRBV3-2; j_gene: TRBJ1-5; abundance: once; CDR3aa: CASSQGRGNQPQHF; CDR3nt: TGTGCCAGCAGCCAAGGCAGGGGAAATCAGCCCCAGCATTTT
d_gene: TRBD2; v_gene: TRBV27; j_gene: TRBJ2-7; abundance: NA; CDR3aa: CASSRLAHYEQYF; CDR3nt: TGTGCCAGCAGCAGACTAGCTCACTACGAGCAGTACTTC
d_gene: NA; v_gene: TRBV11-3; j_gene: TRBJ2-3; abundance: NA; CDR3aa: CASSSSRWDTQYF; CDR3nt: TGTGCCAGCAGCTCCTCTCGGTGGGATACGCAGTATTTT
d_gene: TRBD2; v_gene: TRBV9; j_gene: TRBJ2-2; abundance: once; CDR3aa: CASSVELAGGTGELFF; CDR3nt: TGTGCCAGCAGCGTAGAACTAGCGGGAGGTACCGGGGAGCTGTTTTTT
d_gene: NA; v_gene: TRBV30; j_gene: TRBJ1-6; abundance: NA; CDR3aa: CAWRQGPYNSPLHF; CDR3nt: TGTGCCTGGAGACAGGGCCCCTATAATTCACCCCTCCACTTT
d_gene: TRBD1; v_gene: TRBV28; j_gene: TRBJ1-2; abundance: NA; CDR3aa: CASSSVKGGQGARNYGYTF; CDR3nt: TGTGCCAGCAGCTCTGTTAAGGGGGGACAGGGGGCTCGAAACTATGGCTACACCTTC
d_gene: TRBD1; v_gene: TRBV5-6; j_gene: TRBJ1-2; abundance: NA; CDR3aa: CASSLAGQPYGYTF; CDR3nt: TGTGCCAGCAGCTTGGCGGGACAGCCCTATGGCTACACCTTC
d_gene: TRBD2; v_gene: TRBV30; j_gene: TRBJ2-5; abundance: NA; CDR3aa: CAWMRGRARGETQYF; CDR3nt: TGTGCCTGGATGCGTGGGAGGGCTCGTGGGGAGACCCAGTACTTC
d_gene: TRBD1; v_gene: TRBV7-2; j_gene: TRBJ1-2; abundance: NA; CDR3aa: CASSLGQGEGYTF; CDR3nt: TGTGCCAGCAGCTTAGGACAGGGTGAGGGCTACACCTTC
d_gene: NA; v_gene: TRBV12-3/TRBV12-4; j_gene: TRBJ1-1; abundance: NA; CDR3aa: CASSFDRSEAFF; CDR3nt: TGTGCCAGCAGTTTTGATAGGAGTGAAGCTTTCTTT
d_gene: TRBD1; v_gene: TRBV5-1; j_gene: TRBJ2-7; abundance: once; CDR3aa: CASSSKTGTGAYEQYF; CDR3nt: TGCGCCAGCAGCTCAAAGACCGGGACAGGAGCCTACGAGCAGTACTTC
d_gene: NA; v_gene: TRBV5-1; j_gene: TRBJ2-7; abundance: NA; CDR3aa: CASSRGTGRYEQYF; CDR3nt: TGCGCCAGCAGCCGGGGGACTGGAAGGTACGAGCAGTACTTC
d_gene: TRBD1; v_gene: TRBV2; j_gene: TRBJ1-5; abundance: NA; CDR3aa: CASRGQGSASNQPQHF; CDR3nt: TGTGCCAGCAGAGGACAGGGGTCTGCTAGCAATCAGCCCCAGCATTTT
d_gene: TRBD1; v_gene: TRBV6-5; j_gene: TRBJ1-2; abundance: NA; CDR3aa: CASSPTGFGGYTF; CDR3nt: TGTGCCAGCAGCCCGACAGGGTTCGGTGGCTACACCTTC
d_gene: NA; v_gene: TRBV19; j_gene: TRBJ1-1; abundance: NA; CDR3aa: CASSTGSWKRNTEAFF; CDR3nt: TGTGCCAGTAGTACGGGGTCCTGGAAGAGGAACACTGAAGCTTTCTTT
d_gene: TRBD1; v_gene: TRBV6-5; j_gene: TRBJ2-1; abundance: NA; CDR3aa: CASSYSGQGAGGEQFF; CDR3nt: TGTGCCAGCAGTTACTCCGGACAGGGGGCAGGCGGTGAGCAGTTCTTC
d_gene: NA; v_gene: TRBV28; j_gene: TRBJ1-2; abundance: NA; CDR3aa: CASGDRLGGYTF; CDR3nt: TGTGCCAGCGGTGACAGGCTGGGCGGCTACACCTTC
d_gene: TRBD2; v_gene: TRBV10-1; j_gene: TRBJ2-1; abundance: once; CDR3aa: CASSPTSGRARDEQFF; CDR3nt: TGCGCCAGCAGTCCAACTAGCGGGAGGGCCCGGGATGAGCAGTTCTTC
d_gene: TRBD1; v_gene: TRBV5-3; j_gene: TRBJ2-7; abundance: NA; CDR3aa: CARSVSGTGEYEQYF; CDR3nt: TGTGCCAGAAGCGTATCCGGGACAGGTGAGTACGAGCAGTACTTC
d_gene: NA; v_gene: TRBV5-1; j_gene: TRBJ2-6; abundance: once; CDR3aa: CASSTGYLQSSSGANVLTF; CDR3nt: TGCGCCAGCAGCACCGGATACCTACAGTCAAGCTCTGGGGCCAACGTCCTGACTTTC
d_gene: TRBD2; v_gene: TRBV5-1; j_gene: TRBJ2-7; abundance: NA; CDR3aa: CASSLASGMREQYF; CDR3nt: TGCGCCAGCAGCTTGGCTAGCGGGATGAGAGAGCAGTACTTC
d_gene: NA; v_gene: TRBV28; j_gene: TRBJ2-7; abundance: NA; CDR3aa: CASSLFRGAGSSYEQYF; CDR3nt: TGTGCCAGCAGTTTATTCCGGGGGGCGGGGAGCTCCTACGAGCAGTACTTC
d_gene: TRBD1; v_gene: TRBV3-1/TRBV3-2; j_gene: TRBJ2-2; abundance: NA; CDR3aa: CASSRNIAGQANTGELFF; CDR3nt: TGTGCCAGCAGCCGGAATATCGCGGGACAGGCGAACACCGGGGAGCTGTTTTTT
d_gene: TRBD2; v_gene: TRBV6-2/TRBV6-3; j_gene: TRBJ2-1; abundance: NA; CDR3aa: CASSYADRSGGRYNEQFF; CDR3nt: TGTGCCAGCAGTTACGCAGACCGTAGCGGGGGAAGGTACAATGAGCAGTTCTTC
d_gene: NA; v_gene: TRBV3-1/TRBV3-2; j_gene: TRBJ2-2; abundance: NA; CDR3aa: CASSQESHRRGGELFF; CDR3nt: TGTGCCAGCAGCCAAGAATCCCACAGGAGAGGCGGGGAGCTGTTTTTT
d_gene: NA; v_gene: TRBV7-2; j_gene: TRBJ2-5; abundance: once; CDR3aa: CASSGGAGVQETQYF; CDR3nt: TGTGCCAGCAGCGGGGGGGCAGGGGTACAAGAGACCCAGTACTTC
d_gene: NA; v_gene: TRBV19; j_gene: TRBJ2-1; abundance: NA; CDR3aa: CASSLYNEQFF; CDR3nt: TGTGCCAGCAGTCTGTACAATGAGCAGTTCTTC
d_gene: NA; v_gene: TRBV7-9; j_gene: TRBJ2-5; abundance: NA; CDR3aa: CASSLGDTQETQYF; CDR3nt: TGTGCCAGCAGCTTGGGGGACACACAAGAGACCCAGTACTTC
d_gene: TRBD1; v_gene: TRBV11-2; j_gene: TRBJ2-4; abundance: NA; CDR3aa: CASSNSGQGANIQYF; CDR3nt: TGTGCCAGCAGCAATTCGGGACAGGGGGCAAACATTCAGTACTTC
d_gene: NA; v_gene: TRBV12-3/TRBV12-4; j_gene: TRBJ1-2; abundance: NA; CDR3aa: CASSPDLRWGYTF; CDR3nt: TGTGCCAGCAGTCCCGACTTAAGGTGGGGCTACACCTTC
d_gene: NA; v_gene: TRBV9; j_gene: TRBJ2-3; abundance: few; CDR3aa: CASSTRTSTDTQYF; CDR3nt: TGTGCCAGCAGCACCCGGACTAGCACAGATACGCAGTATTTT
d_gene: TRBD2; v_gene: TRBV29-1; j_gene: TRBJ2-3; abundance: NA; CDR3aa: CSVGTSGGAGTQYF; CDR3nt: TGCAGCGTTGGGACTAGCGGGGGGGCCGGTACGCAGTATTTT
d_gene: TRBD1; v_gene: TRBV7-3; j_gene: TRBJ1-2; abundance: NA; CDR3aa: CASSLTYGQGDGYTF; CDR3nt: TGTGCCAGCAGCTTAACGTACGGACAGGGGGACGGCTACACCTTC
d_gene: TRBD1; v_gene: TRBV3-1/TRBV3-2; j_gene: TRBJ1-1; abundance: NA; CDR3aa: CASRTGQGLSEAFF; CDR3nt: TGTGCCAGCCGTACGGGACAGGGGCTCTCTGAAGCTTTCTTT
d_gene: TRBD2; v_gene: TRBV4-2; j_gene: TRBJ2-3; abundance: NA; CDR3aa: CASSQDSGLADTQYF; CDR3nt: TGTGCCAGCAGCCAAGATTCGGGACTAGCAGATACGCAGTATTTT